What follows describes a single T cell receptor (beta chain). The antigen is not known. This CDR3 has 16 residues. Per the germline V gene, CDR1 is LNHNV and CDR2 is YYDKDF (reference sequence). V shed 0 bases, J shed 4 bases, and the junction held 6 bases outside the gene matches. The data belong to a study of OX40 agonist ivuxolimab in advanced cancers. Study information: Enrolled patients in dose escalation had cancers that were hepatocellular carcinoma, melanoma, renal cell or head and neck cancer. General study findings and limits: Blood T cells, both CD4+ and CD8+, expanded clonally by week 6 at 0.1 to 3.0 mg/kg. More expanded clones were found, on average, in CD8+ than in CD4+ T cells.

TCRdb keeps only in-frame clones here, not all; method: immunoSEQ multiplex PCR. The sample holds about 53,000 clones; 79% are singletons and the top ten take 2% to 3%. The V gene is TRBV15, the J gene TRBJ2-7; 10 bases fit TRBD2. This receptor was identified in an adult with an advanced solid tumor such as melanoma, head and neck, liver or kidney cancer. Sequenced material: CD4+ or CD8+ T cells sorted from blood, taken in a trial of the OX40 agonist ivuxolimab. In DNA, the CDR3 is TGTGCCACCAGCAGAGACCGTGCTAGCGGGAGATACGAGCAGTACTTC. Its protein is CATSRDRASGRYEQYF. Drawing the rest from reference TRBV15 and TRBJ2-7, the complete variable domain is DAMVIQNPRYQVTQFGKPVTLSCSQTLNHNVMYWYQQKSSQAPKLLFHYYDKDFNNEADTPDNFQSRRPNTSFCFLDIRSPGLGDTAMYLCATSRDRASGRYEQYFGPGTRLTVT.